The 25 T cell receptor beta chains below all came from one sample that was sequenced in a study of siplizumab effects on memory and regulatory T cells. Sequenced by immunoSEQ multiplex PCR; TCRdb stores in-frame clones only, minus some. This sample yields around 45,000 clones, of which approximately 84% are seen a single time; approximately 0.35% belongs to the top ten. The sample taken for sequencing was naive CD8+ T cells sorted from blood. The receptors were sampled from a human donor in good health.

The J gene is TRBJ1-3, the V gene TRBV18; possible D gene TRBD1, 5 bases. The CDR3 consists of 14 residues. Germline V gene sequence: CDR1 KGHSH, CDR2 LQKENI. V was pared by 9 bases and J by 4 bases, with 16 bases between. CDR3 protein: CASSRGEGGNTIYF. CDR3 in DNA: TGTGCCAGTTCCCGCGGAGAGGGGGGAAACACCATATATTTT.

V and J are TRBV19 and TRBJ1-5; D is undetermined. This CDR3 region has 15 residues. Trimming removed 3 bases at V and 2 bases at J, with 11 bases between. Germline CDR1 and CDR2: LNHDA and SQIVND (reference sequence). The CDR3 reads CASSIDSWGNQPQHF. DNA for the CDR3: TGTGCCAGTAGTATCGATTCCTGGGGCAATCAGCCCCAGCATTTT.

The count of this clone is one. Different DNA sequences within this sample yield the same CDR3. V gene TRBV19 combines with J gene TRBJ1-1; no clear D. This CDR3 is built from 13 residues. V lost 3 bases, J lost 0 bases, and 5 bases lay in between. Germline V lookup: CDR1 LNHDA, CDR2 SQIVND (reference sequence). The CDR3, as DNA: TGTGCCAGTAGTATTTCTCTGAACACTGAAGCTTTCTTT. Translating it yields CASSISLNTEAFF.

The chain is built from TRBV5-5 and TRBJ1-1; D gene uncertain. The ends were cut back, 1 base at V and 1 base at J, with 5 bases in the middle. The germline CDR1 and CDR2 sequences are SGHKS and YYEKEE (reference sequence). The CDR3 is 13 residues long. The CDR3: CASSLPENTEAFF. The CDR3 bases are TGTGCCAGCAGCTTGCCGGAGAACACTGAAGCTTTCTTT.

CDR3 amino acids: CASTGGQGVGEQYF. Written as DNA, the CDR3 is TGTGCCTCCACCGGGGGACAGGGGGTTGGCGAGCAGTACTTC. The rearrangement uses TRBV30 and TRBJ2-7; TRBD1 matches at 11 bases. V trimming: 7 bases; J trimming: 6 bases; junction bases outside the gene matches: 11. The CDR3 runs 14 residues. CDR1 is GTSNPN and CDR2 is SVGIG in the germline V gene (reference sequence). The full variable domain, its missing parts supplied by reference TRBV30 and TRBJ2-7, is SQTIHQWPATLVQPVGSPLSLECTVEGTSNPNLYWYRQAAGRGLQLLFYSVGIGQISSEVPQNLSASRPQDRQFILSSKKLLLSDSGFYLCASTGGQGVGEQYFGPGTRLTVT.

V usage is TRBV4-1 and J usage is TRBJ1-3; tentative D call: TRBD1 (6 bases). V was clipped by 0 bases and J by 0 bases, with 9 bases between them. The CDR3 totals 16 residues. CDR1 MGHRA and CDR2 YSYEKL come from the germline V gene. CDR3 nucleotide sequence: TGCGCCAGCAGCCAAGACAGGGGCGGCTCTGGAAACACCATATATTTT. It yields the protein CASSQDRGGSGNTIYF.

The chain is built from TRBV7-9 and TRBJ2-2, with 8 bases lining up with TRBD1. Germline CDR1 is SEHNR and CDR2 is FQNEAQ (reference sequence). V lost 0 bases, J lost 4 bases, and 13 bases stayed unmatched. The CDR3 length is 19 residues. The CDR3: CASSLAGAGQGRSTGELFF. CDR3 coding DNA: TGTGCCAGCAGCTTAGCGGGGGCAGGACAGGGCCGATCCACCGGGGAGCTGTTTTTT.

The chain links TRBV5-1 to TRBJ1-1; 8 bases agree with TRBD1. The CDR3 covers 14 residues. CDR1 SGHRS and CDR2 YFSETQ come from the germline V gene. The J segment lost 6 bases and the V segment lost 8 bases, leaving 12 bases of the junction unmatched. This CDR3 reads CASRPPTGGSEAFF. The CDR3 nucleotides read TGCGCCAGTCGGCCCCCAACAGGGGGTTCTGAAGCTTTCTTT.

The J gene is TRBJ1-2, the V gene TRBV6-1; D is undetermined. V was cut by 2 bases and J by 6 bases, with 22 bases left in between. Germline values: CDR1 MNHNS, CDR2 SASEGT. This CDR3 has 17 amino acids. CDR3 DNA sequence: TGTGCCAGCAGTGAATTGGATGGGCTAGGCATTAGGGATGGCTACACCTTC. Its protein is CASSELDGLGIRDGYTF.

The V and J genes are TRBV7-6 and TRBJ2-2; TRBD2 aligns across 8 bases. Trimming cost V 2 bases and J 4 bases; bases outside gene matches: 3. This CDR3 has 15 amino acids. The germline V gene encodes CDR1 SGHVS and CDR2 FNYEAQ. DNA of the CDR3: TGTGCCAGCAGCTTAAGCGGGAGTGTCACCGGGGAGCTGTTTTTT. Translating gives CASSLSGSVTGELFF.

The rearrangement uses TRBV7-9 and TRBJ2-3; D call uncertain. The V end was cut by 10 bases, the J end by 2 bases, with 4 bases between. The germline V gene encodes CDR1 SEHNR and CDR2 FQNEAQ (reference sequence). CDR3 length equals 10 residues. CDR3 region: CAIVTDTQYF. CDR3 coding DNA: TGTGCCATCGTCACAGATACGCAGTATTTT.

The chain links TRBV11-2 to TRBJ1-2; TRBD1 matches at 8 bases. CDR1 is SGHAT and CDR2 is FQNNGV in the germline V gene. CDR3 length: 14 residues. V was clipped by 5 bases and J by 3 bases; unmatched bases: 5. In nucleotides, the CDR3 is TGTGCCAGCAGCCCCGGGACAGGACACTATGGCTACACCTTC. Protein sequence: CASSPGTGHYGYTF.

The V gene is TRBV6-6, the J gene TRBJ2-3; no reliable D call. The CDR3 is 14 amino acids. The V end was cut by 0 bases, the J end by 4 bases, with 8 bases between. CDR1 MNHNY and CDR2 SVGAGI come from the germline V gene (reference sequence). This CDR3 reads CASSYSVVADTQYF. The CDR3 DNA follows: TGTGCCAGCAGTTACTCGGTGGTCGCAGATACGCAGTATTTT.

This clone was seen a single time. CDR3 bases: TGTGCCAGCACCCACGATATGAACACTGAAGCTTTCTTT. Translated: CASTHDMNTEAFF. J is TRBJ1-1 and V is TRBV6-5; D gene uncertain. CDR3 length: 13 residues. Germline V gene lookup returns CDR1 MNHEY and CDR2 SVGAGI. V dropped 7 bases and J dropped 0 bases, with 9 bases sitting between them.

V and J are TRBV10-1 and TRBJ2-7; D not certain. V gave up 0 bases and J gave up 2 bases, with 8 bases separating them. This CDR3 spans 14 amino acids. Germline V gives CDR1 WNHNN, CDR2 SYGVQD (reference sequence). CDR3 coding DNA: TGCGCCAGCAGTGAGTCGGGATTAACCTACGAGCAGTACTTC. This encodes CASSESGLTYEQYF.

The V call is TRBV30, the J call TRBJ2-3; D may be TRBD1 (5 bases). Trimming removed 7 bases from V and 8 bases from J, with 16 bases in between. The CDR3 spans 12 residues. Looked up from germline, CDR1 is GTSNPN and CDR2 is SVGIG (reference sequence). This CDR3 is CASTDQQGTQYF. DNA of the CDR3: TGTGCCTCCACGGACCAGCAGGGTACGCAGTATTTT.

The chain has TRBV6-5 and TRBJ2-7; no firm D call. Germline loops: CDR1 MNHEY, CDR2 SVGAGI. Trimming stripped 5 bases from V and 3 bases from J, with 2 bases between. The CDR3 has 10 amino acids. Here the CDR3 reads CASSGYEQYF. CDR3 DNA sequence: TGTGCCAGCAGTGGCTACGAGCAGTACTTC.

The CDR3: CASRAGRVSYEQYF. The CDR3 DNA reads as TGTGCCAGCAGGGCAGGGAGAGTTTCCTACGAGCAGTACTTC. This rearrangement joins TRBV2 to TRBJ2-7; the D gene could be TRBD1 or TRBD2 (5 bases each). The CDR3 has 14 residues. CDR1 and CDR2 from the germline V gene are SNHLY and FYNNEI. The germline V and J ends were trimmed by 6 bases and 1 base, with 13 bases remaining between them.

This sequence joins TRBV5-4 and TRBJ2-2; TRBD1 or TRBD2 may be the D gene (5 bases each). The germline V gene encodes CDR1 SGHNT and CDR2 YYREEE (reference sequence). Trimming left V 7 bases short and J 0 bases short, with 16 bases between. The CDR3 has 16 residues. CDR3 region: CASHGEGDANTGELFF. In nucleotides, the CDR3 is TGTGCCAGCCACGGGGAAGGGGACGCGAACACCGGGGAGCTGTTTTTT.

The chain couples TRBV7-3 to TRBJ2-3; TRBD2 agrees at 8 bases. CDR3 size: 15 residues. V trimming: 1 base; J trimming: 3 bases; junction bases outside the gene matches: 3. Germline V CDR1 and CDR2: SGHTA, FQGTGA. CDR3 sequence (DNA): TGTGCCAGCAGCTTAATGCCTAGCGGGACAGATACGCAGTATTTT. Translating it yields CASSLMPSGTDTQYF. The variable domain in full, completed from reference TRBV7-3 and TRBJ2-3, reads GAGVSQTPSNKVTEKGKYVELRCDPISGHTALYWYRQSLGQGPEFLIYFQGTGAADDSGLPNDRFFAVRPEGSVSTLKIQRTERGDSAVYLCASSLMPSGTDTQYFGPGTRLTVL.

This clone was observed a handful of times. Other DNA sequences in the same sample also yield this CDR3. The V call is TRBV27, the J call TRBJ2-7; D is undetermined. Trimming stripped 8 bases from V and 2 bases from J, with 4 bases between. The CDR3 is 10 residues long. Germline V gives CDR1 MNHEY, CDR2 SMNVEV (reference sequence). CDR3 DNA: TGTGCCAGCGGGACCTACGAGCAGTACTTC. It yields the protein CASGTYEQYF.

V usage is TRBV27 and J usage is TRBJ2-1; TRBD1 matches 7 bases. The V segment lost 4 bases and the J segment 0 bases; nucleotides outside the gene matches: 6. Looked up from germline, CDR1 is MNHEY and CDR2 is SMNVEV (reference sequence). The CDR3 contains 16 residues. CDR3 residues: CASSSTDRDSYNEQFF. The CDR3 coding sequence is TGTGCCAGCAGTTCCACCGACAGGGACTCCTACAATGAGCAGTTCTTC.

The chain uses TRBV7-8 and TRBJ2-7, with 7 bases lining up with TRBD1. The CDR3 consists of 15 residues. Germline trimming cut 5 bases from V and 0 bases from J; bases unmatched to any gene: 7. Germline-derived CDR1 and CDR2 are SGHVS and FQNEAQ. CDR3 nucleotides: TGTGCCAGCAGCCCCGGACAGGCCCACTCCTACGAGCAGTACTTC. It translates to CASSPGQAHSYEQYF.

The genes are TRBV7-9 and TRBJ2-5; 7 bases agree with TRBD2. Germline CDR1 and CDR2: SEHNR and FQNEAQ (reference sequence). The trim removed 7 bases at V and 3 bases at J, leaving 14 bases unmatched. The CDR3 totals 16 residues. The CDR3 DNA reads TGTGCCAGCACCCTTGCGGGAGAAGGCGACAAAGAGACCCAGTACTTC. This encodes CASTLAGEGDKETQYF.

The chain has TRBV4-1 and TRBJ2-7; weak D call: TRBD2 (5 bases). The CDR3 extends over 14 amino acids. The ends were cut back, 1 base at V and 6 bases at J, with 13 bases in the middle. CDR1 is MGHRA, CDR2 YSYEKL, per germline. The CDR3 loop reads CASSQGQVGGEQYF. In nucleotides, the CDR3 is TGCGCCAGCAGCCAAGGGCAGGTCGGAGGCGAGCAGTACTTC.